Only one count was recorded for the clone carrying this T cell receptor beta chain. The target antigen is unknown. This specimen comes from a study of OX40 agonist ivuxolimab in advanced cancers. Study context: Of mixed ages from 23 to 79 and averaging roughly 66 years, the group was about 86% male.

Repertoires were generated with immunoSEQ multiplex PCR, while TCRdb's copy carries only in-frame clones and drops some. The sample shows 60,000 to 85,000 clones, over 80% of them seen only once. Findings and caveats of the study: The work left the antigen specificity of expanded peripheral T cells undetermined. CD4+ and CD8+ blood T cells expanded clonally by week 6 at 0.1 to 3.0 mg/kg.

The germline CDR1 and CDR2 sequences are SGHRS and YFSETQ. This CDR3 is built from 15 residues. V lost 2 bases to trimming and J lost 2 bases, with 13 bases between them. The clonotype comes from an adult with an advanced solid tumor such as melanoma, head and neck, liver or kidney cancer. Material: CD4+ or CD8+ T cells sorted from blood, obtained in a trial of the OX40 agonist ivuxolimab. This sequence joins TRBV5-1 and TRBJ2-5; weak D call: TRBD1 (5 bases). The CDR3 sequence is CASSFLTVLQETQYF. In DNA form, the CDR3 reads TGCGCCAGCAGCTTTTTGACAGTATTACAAGAGACCCAGTACTTC.